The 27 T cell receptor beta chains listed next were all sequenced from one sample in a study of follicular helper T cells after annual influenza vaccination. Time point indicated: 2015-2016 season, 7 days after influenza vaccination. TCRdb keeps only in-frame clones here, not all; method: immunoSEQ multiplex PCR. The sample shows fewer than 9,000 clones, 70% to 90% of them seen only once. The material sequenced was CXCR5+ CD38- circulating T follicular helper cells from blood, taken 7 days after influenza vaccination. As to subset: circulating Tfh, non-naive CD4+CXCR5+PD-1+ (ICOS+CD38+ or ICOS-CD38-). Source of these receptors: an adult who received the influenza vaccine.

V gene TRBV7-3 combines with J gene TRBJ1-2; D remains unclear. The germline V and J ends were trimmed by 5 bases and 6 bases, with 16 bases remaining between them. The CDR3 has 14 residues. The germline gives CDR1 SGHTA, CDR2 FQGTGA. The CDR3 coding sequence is TGTGCCAGCAGCCCGCATCCGGGGTTCGATGGCTACACCTTC. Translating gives CASSPHPGFDGYTF.

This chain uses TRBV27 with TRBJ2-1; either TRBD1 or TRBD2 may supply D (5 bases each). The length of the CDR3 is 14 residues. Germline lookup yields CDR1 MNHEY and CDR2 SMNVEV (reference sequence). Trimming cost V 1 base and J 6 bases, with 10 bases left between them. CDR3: CASSLFRGANEQFF. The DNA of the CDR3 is TGTGCCAGCAGTTTATTCAGAGGGGCCAATGAGCAGTTCTTC.

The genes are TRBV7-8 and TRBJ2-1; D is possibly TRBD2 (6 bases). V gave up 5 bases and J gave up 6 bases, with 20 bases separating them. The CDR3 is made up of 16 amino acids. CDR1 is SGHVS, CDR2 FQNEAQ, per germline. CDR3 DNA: TGTGCCAGCAGCCCCCGGGGAGCGGGTGGCCGCAATGAGCAGTTCTTC. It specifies CASSPRGAGGRNEQFF.

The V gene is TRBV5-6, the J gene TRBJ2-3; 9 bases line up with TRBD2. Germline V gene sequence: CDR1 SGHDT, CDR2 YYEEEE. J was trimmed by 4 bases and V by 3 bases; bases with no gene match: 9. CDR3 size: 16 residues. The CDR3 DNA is TGTGCCAGCAGCTGGATTAGCGGGAGAAGAGCAGATACGCAGTATTTT. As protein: CASSWISGRRADTQYF.

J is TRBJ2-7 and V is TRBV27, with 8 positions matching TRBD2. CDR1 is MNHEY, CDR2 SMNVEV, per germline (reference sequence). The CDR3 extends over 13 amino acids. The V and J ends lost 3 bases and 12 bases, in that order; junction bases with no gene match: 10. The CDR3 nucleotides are TGTGCCAGCAGTTTTCGCCCGGGACTAGTGGGGTACTTC. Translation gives CASSFRPGLVGYF.

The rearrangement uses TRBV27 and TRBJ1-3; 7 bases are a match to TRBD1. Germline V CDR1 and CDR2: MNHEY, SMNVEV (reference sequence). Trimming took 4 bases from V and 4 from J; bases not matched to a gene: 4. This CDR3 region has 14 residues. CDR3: CASSSTGYGNTIYF. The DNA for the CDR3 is TGTGCCAGCAGTTCGACAGGGTACGGAAACACCATATATTTT.

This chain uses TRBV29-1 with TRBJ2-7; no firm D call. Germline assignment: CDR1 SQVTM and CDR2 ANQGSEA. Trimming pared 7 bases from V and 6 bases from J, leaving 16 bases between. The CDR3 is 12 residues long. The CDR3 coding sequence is TGCAGCGCCTCTACCCTCTTGGGCGAGCAGTACTTC. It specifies CSASTLLGEQYF.

The CDR3 is CASSPNPGPVNTGELFF. DNA of the CDR3: TGTGCCAGCAGCCCCAACCCCGGGCCCGTAAACACCGGGGAGCTGTTTTTT. V and J are TRBV7-2 and TRBJ2-2; D is unclear. V shed 5 bases and J shed 2 bases, with 18 bases lying between them. Germline V gene data show CDR1 as SGHTA and CDR2 as FQGNSA. There are 17 residues in the CDR3.

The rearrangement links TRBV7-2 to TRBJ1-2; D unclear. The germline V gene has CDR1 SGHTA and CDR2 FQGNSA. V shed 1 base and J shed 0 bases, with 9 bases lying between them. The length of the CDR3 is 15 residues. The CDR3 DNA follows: TGTGCCAGCAGCTTAGAGGTGGGGACTAACTATGGCTACACCTTC. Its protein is CASSLEVGTNYGYTF.

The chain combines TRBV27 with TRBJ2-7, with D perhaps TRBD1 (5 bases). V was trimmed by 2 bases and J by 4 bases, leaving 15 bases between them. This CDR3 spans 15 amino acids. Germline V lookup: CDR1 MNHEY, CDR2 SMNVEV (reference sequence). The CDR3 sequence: CASSLVGHHEYEQYF. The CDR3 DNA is TGTGCCAGCAGTTTAGTGGGGCACCATGAGTACGAGCAGTACTTC.

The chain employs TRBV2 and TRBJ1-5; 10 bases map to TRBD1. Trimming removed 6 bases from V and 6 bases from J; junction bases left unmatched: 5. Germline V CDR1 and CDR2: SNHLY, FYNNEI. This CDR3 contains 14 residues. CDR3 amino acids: CASRDRGEGQPQHF. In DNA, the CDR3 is TGTGCCAGCAGGGACAGGGGGGAGGGTCAGCCCCAGCATTTT.

CDR3 nucleotide sequence: TGTGCCAGCAGTTTATGGCAGGCAGATACGCAGTATTTT. Amino acid sequence: CASSLWQADTQYF. The rearrangement joins TRBV28 to TRBJ2-3, with D unclear. This CDR3 spans 13 amino acids. In germline, CDR1 is MDHEN, CDR2 SYDVKM. Trimming pared 0 bases from V and 4 bases from J, leaving 5 bases between.

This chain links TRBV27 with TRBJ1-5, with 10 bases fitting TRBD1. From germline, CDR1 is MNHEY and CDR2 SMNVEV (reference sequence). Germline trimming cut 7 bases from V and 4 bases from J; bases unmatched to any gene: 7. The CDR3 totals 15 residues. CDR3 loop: CASKVGQGPNQPQHF. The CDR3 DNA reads TGTGCCAGCAAAGTGGGACAGGGGCCTAATCAGCCCCAGCATTTT.

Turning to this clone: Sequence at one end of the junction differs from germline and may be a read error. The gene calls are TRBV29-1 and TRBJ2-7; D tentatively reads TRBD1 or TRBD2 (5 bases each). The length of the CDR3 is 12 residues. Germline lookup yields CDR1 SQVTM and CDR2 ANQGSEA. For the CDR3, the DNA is TGCAGCGTAGAAGGGACGGACTACGAGCAGTACTTC. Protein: CSVEGTDYEQYF.

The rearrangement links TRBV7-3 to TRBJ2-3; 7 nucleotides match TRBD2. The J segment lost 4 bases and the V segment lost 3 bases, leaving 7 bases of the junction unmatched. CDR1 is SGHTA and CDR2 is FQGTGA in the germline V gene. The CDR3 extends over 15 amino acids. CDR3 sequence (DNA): TGTGCCAGCAGCTTCGGGGGGAGGGCGGCAGATACGCAGTATTTT. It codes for CASSFGGRAADTQYF.

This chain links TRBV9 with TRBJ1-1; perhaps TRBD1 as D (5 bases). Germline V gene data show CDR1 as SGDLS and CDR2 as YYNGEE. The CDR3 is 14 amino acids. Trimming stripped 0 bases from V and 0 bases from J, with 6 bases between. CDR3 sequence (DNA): TGTGCCAGCAGCGTAGGCAGGGTGAACACTGAAGCTTTCTTT. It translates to CASSVGRVNTEAFF.

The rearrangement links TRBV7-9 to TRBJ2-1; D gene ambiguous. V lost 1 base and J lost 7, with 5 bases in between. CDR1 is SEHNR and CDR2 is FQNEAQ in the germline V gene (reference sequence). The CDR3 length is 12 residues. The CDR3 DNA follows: TGTGCCAGCAGCTTAGGGGTGAATGAGCAGTTCTTC. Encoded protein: CASSLGVNEQFF.

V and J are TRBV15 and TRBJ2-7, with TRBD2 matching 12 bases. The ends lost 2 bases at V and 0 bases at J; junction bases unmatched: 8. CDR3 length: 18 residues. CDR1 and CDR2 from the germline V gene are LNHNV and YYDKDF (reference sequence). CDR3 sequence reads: CATSRLGLAGSSSYEQYF. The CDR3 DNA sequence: TGTGCCACCAGCAGACTCGGACTAGCGGGGAGCAGCTCCTACGAGCAGTACTTC.

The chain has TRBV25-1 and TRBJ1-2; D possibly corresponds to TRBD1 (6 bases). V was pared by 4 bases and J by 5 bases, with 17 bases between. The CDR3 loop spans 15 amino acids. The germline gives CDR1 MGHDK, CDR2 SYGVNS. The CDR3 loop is CASSGLRGGIYGYTF. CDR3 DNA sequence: TGTGCCAGCAGTGGCTTAAGGGGGGGGATTTATGGCTACACCTTC.

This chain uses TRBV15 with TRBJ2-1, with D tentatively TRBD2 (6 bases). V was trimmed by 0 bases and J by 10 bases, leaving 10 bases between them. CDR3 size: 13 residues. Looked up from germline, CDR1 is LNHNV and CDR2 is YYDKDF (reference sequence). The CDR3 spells CATSREGLGEQFF. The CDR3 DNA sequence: TGTGCCACCAGCAGAGAGGGACTCGGCGAGCAGTTCTTC. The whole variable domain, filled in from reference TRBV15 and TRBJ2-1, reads DAMVIQNPRYQVTQFGKPVTLSCSQTLNHNVMYWYQQKSSQAPKLLFHYYDKDFNNEADTPDNFQSRRPNTSFCFLDIRSPGLGDTAMYLCATSREGLGEQFFGPGTRLTVL.

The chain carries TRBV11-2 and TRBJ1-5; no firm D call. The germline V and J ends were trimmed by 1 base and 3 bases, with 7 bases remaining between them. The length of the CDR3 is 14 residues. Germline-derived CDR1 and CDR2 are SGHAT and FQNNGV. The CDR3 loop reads CASSLVSINQPQHF. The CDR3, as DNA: TGTGCCAGCAGCTTAGTTTCCATCAATCAGCCCCAGCATTTT.

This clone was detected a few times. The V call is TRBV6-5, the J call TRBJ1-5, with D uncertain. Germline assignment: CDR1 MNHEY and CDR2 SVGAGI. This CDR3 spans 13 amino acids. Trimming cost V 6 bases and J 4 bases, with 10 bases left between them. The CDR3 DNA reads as TGTGCCAGCAGGTGGGGTTGGAATCAGCCCCAGCATTTT. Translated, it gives CASRWGWNQPQHF.

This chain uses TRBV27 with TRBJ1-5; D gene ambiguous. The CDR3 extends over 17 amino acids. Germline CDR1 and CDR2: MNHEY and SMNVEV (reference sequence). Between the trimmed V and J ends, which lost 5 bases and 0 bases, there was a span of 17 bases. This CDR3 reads CASSRGRGNDSNQPQHF. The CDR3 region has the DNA TGTGCCAGCAGTAGAGGGAGAGGAAACGATAGCAATCAGCCCCAGCATTTT.

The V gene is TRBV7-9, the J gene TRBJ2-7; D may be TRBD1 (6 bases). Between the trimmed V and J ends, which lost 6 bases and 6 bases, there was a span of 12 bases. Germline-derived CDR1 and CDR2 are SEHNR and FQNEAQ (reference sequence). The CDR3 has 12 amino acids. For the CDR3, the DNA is TGTGCCAGCAGGCAGGGGTCGGGCGAGCAGTACTTC. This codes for CASRQGSGEQYF.

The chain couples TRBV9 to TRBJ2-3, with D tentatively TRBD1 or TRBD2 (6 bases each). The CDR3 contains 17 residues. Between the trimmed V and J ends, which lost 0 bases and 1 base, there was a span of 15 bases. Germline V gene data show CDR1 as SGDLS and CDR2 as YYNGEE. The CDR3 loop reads CASSVVGGLTGTDTQYF. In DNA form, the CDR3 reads TGTGCCAGCAGCGTAGTCGGGGGCTTGACTGGCACAGATACGCAGTATTTT. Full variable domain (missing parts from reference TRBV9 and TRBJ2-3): DSGVTQTPKHLITATGQRVTLRCSPRSGDLSVYWYQQSLDQGLQFLIQYYNGEERAKGNILERFSAQQFPDLHSELNLSSLELGDSALYFCASSVVGGLTGTDTQYFGPGTRLTVL.

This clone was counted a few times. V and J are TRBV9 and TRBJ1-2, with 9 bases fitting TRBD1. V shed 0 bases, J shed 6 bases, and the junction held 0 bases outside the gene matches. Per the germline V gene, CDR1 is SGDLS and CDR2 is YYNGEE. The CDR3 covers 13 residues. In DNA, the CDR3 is TGTGCCAGCAGCGTAGGGACAGGGGATGGCTACACCTTC. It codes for CASSVGTGDGYTF.

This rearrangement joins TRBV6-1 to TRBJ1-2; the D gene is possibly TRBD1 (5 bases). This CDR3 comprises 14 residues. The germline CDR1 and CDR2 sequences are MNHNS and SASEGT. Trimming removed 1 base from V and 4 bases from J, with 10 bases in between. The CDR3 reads CASSEDRRVYGYTF. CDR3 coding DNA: TGTGCCAGCAGTGAAGACAGGCGGGTCTATGGCTACACCTTC.